The present T cell receptor beta chain was sequenced within a study of blood T cell repertoires in COVID-19. About the study: Acute-phase and convalescent COVID-19 samples originated in the United States, Italy and Spain. PBMCs, B-cell-depleted T cells, or T cells provided the cDNA or gDNA that made up the material.

In the original analysis: Amplification of reference gene primers provided the estimated nucleated cell counts. The repertoire was sequenced with immunoSEQ multiplex PCR; TCRdb's copy has only in-frame clones and lacks some. The DNA gave D and trimming, while V, J and clone size come from that table. The sample consists of roughly 94,000 clones, approximately 80% of them appearing once. The origin of this receptor is a man aged 60 to 75 with acute or convalescent COVID-19. The sequencing input was peripheral blood.

The CDR3 DNA sequence: TGTGCCAGCAGCTTGATTCCGGGACAGGGGTTCTATGGCTACACCTTC. This translates into CASSLIPGQGFYGYTF. V gene TRBV7-8 combines with J gene TRBJ1-2, with 10 bases fitting TRBD1. The CDR3 spans 16 residues. V lost 3 bases and J lost 4; bases outside the gene matches: 8. Germline CDR1 reads SGHVS; CDR2 reads FQNEAQ.